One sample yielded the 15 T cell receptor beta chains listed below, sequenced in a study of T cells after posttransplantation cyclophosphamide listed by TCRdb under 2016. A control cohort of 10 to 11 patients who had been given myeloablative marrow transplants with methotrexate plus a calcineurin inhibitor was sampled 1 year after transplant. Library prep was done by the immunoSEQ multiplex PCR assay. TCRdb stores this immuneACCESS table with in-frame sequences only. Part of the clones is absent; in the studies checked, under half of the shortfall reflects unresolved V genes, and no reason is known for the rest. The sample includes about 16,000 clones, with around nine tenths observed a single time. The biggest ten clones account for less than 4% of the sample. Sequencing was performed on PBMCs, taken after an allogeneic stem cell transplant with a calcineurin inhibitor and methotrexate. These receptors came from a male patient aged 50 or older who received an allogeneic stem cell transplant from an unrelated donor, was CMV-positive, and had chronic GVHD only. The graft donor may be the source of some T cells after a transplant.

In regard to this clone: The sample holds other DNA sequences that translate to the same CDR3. CDR3 coding DNA: TGTGCCAGTACGGACAGGGGATCCTACAATGAGCAGTTCTTC. Translating it yields CASTDRGSYNEQFF. The V call is TRBV19, the J call TRBJ2-1, with 9 bases matching TRBD1. Germline CDR1 reads LNHDA; CDR2 reads SQIVND (reference sequence). After removal of 7 bases from V and 1 base from J, the junction contained 2 bases not matched to a gene. The CDR3 is made up of 14 amino acids.

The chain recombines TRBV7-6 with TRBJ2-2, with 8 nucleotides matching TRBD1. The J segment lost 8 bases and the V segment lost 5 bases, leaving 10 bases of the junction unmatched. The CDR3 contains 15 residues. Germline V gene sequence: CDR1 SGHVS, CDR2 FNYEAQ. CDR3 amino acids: CASSLGTGSGGELFF. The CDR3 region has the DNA TGTGCCAGCAGCCTGGGGACAGGCTCGGGTGGGGAGCTGTTTTTT.

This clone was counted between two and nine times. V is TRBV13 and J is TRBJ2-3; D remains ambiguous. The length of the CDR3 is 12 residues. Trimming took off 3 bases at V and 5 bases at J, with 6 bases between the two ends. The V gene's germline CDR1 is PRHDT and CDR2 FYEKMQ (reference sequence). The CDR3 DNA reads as TGTGCCAGCAGCTTTGGCAGAGATACGCAGTATTTT. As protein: CASSFGRDTQYF. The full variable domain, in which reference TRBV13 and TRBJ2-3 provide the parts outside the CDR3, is AAGVIQSPRHLIKEKRETATLKCYPIPRHDTVYWYQQGPGQDPQFLISFYEKMQSDKGSIPDRFSAQQFSDYHSELNMSSLELGDSALYFCASSFGRDTQYFGPGTRLTVL.

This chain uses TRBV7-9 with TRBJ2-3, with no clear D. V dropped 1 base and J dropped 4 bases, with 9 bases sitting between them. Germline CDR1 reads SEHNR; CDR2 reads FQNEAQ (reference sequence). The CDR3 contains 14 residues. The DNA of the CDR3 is TGTGCCAGCAGCTTAGGTCTGGCCGCAGATACGCAGTATTTT. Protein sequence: CASSLGLAADTQYF.

The chain's CDR3 is CASMGDWNSPLHF. Here the CDR3 DNA reads TGTGCCAGCATGGGTGACTGGAATTCACCCCTCCACTTT. The chain has TRBV2 and TRBJ1-6; D unresolved. The CDR3 has 13 residues. Germline assignment: CDR1 SNHLY and CDR2 FYNNEI. Trimming took 7 bases from V and 7 from J, leaving 11 bases between them.

The chain's CDR3 is CASSQDPSGRAGEQYF. The CDR3, as DNA: TGCGCCAGCAGCCAAGATCCTAGCGGGAGGGCCGGTGAGCAGTACTTC. The chain has TRBV4-3 and TRBJ2-7; 12 bases match TRBD2. With V trimmed by 0 bases and J by 7 bases, 7 bases remained unmatched. CDR3 length equals 16 residues. Germline CDR1 is LGHNA and CDR2 is YSLEER.

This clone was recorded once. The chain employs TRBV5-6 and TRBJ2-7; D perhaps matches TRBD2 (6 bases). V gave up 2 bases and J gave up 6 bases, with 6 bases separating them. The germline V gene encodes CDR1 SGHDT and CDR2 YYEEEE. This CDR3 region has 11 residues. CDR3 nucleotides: TGTGCCAGCAGCTTCGGGGGCGAGCAGTACTTC. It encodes CASSFGGEQYF.

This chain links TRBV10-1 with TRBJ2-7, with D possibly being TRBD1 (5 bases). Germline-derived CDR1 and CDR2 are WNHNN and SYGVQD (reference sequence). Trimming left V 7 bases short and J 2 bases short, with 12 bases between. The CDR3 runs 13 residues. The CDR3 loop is CASTKGFTYEQYF. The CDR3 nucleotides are TGCGCCAGCACTAAGGGGTTTACCTACGAGCAGTACTTC.

CDR3 residues: CASRGTAYGYTF. In nucleotides, the CDR3 is TGTGCCAGCCGCGGGACAGCATATGGCTACACCTTC. The chain is built from TRBV6-6 and TRBJ1-2; TRBD1 matches at 7 bases. The germline CDR1 and CDR2 sequences are MNHNY and SVGAGI (reference sequence). This CDR3 contains 12 residues. The V and J ends lost 8 bases and 5 bases, in that order; junction bases with no gene match: 5.

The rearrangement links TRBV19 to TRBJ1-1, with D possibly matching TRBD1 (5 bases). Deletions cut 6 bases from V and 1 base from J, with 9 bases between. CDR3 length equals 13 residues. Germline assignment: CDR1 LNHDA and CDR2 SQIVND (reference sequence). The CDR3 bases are TGTGCCAGTAGCCCGGGGGGGAACACTGAAGCTTTCTTT. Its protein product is CASSPGGNTEAFF.

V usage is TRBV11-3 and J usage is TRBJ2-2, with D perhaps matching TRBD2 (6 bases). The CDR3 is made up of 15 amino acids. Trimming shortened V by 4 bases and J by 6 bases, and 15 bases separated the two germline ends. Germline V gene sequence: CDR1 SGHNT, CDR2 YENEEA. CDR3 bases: TGTGCCAGCAGCTCTAAAAGGAGGGGAGCCGGGGAGCTGTTTTTT. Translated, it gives CASSSKRRGAGELFF.

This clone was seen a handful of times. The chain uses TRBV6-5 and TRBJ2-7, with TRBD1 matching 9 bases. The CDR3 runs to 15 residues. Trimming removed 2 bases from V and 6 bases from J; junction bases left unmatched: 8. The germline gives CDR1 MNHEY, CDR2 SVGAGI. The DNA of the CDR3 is TGTGCCAGCAGTTACACGGACAGGGGTGAAAGCGAGCAGTACTTC. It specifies CASSYTDRGESEQYF.

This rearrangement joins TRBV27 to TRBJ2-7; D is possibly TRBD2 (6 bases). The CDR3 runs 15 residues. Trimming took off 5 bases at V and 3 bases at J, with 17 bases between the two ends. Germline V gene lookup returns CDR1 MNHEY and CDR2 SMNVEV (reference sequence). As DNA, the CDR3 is TGTGCCAGCAGTCTAAAGCGGGTGGCGGACTACGAGCAGTACTTC. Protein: CASSLKRVADYEQYF.

Here the CDR3 DNA reads TGTGCCAGCAGCCTAGCGGGGGGGGGCAATGAGCAGTTCTTC. Translation: CASSLAGGGNEQFF. The V gene is TRBV7-3, the J gene TRBJ2-1; TRBD2 matches at 12 bases. CDR3 length: 14 residues. Trimming removed 5 bases from V and 6 bases from J; junction bases left unmatched: 2. The germline CDR1 and CDR2 sequences are SGHTA and FQGTGA.

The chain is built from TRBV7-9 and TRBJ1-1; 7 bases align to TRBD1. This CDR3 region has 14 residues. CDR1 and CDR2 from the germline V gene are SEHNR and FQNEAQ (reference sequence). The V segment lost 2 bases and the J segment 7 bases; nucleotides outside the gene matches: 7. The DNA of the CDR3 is TGTGCCAGCAGCTTAAATGGACAGGCCGTTGAAGCTTTCTTT. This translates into CASSLNGQAVEAFF.